Here is one T cell receptor (beta chain) with its context. Its antigen is still unknown. PCR amplification relied on 60 Vbeta primers (plus 13 Jbeta primers). Method: immunoSEQ multiplex PCR; TCRdb's copy keeps in-frame clones and lacks some. The sample yields about 110,000 clones, 82% seen once. Germline CDR1 and CDR2: GTSNPN and SVGIG (reference sequence). Trimming cost V 3 bases and J 0 bases, with 6 bases left between them. CDR3 length: 14 amino acids. The record originates from a study of cytomegalovirus exposure and HLA in healthy donors. Study-wide background: Caucasian-associated ancestry cluster membership applied to over 80% of a few hundred genotyped donors. The study's findings and limits: Later analysis placed DRB1 highest and HLA-C lowest in TCR association rates, which differed by HLA locus.

Sequencing was carried out using PBMCs. V gene TRBV30 combines with J gene TRBJ2-6, with unresolved D. This clonotype originated in a man aged 30 to 39 in good health and CMV-seropositive. CDR3 in DNA: TGTGCCTGGAGCGCCGGCTCTGGGGCCAACGTCCTGACTTTC. It encodes CAWSAGSGANVLTF.